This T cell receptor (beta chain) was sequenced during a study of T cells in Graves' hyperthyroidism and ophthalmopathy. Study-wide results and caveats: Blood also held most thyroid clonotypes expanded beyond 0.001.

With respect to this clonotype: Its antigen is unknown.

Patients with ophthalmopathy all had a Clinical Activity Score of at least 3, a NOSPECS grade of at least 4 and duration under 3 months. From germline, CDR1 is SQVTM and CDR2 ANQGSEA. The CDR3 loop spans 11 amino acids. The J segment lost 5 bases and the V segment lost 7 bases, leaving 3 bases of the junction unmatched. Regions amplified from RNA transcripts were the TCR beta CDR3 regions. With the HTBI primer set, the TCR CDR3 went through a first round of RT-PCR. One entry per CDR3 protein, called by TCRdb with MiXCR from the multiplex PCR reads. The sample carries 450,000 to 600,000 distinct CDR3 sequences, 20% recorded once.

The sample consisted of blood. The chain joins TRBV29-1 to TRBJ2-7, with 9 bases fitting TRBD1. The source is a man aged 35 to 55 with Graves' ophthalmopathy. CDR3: CSAYRGHEQYF. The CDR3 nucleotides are TGCAGCGCTTACAGGGGGCACGAGCAGTACTTC.